A selection of T cell receptor beta chains follows, all from one sample in a study of blood T cell repertoires in COVID-19. Assay: immunoSEQ multiplex PCR; the TCRdb copy retains only in-frame clones and omits some. The sample contains fewer than 130,000 clones, over 60% of which appear only once. The source material was peripheral blood. The receptors originated from a woman of 80 years or more with acute or convalescent COVID-19. The CDR3 runs from the conserved cysteine through the conserved F or W. The D gene is left open where the match is weak. Clone size is given for some rows only: seen once, a few or many times, or a class if the clone is expanded.

V gene	J gene	D gene	clone size	CDR3 protein	CDR3 DNA
TRBV27	TRBJ2-5	TRBD2	.	CASSWVAGGQETQYF	TGTGCCAGCAGTTGGGTAGCGGGAGGCCAAGAGACCCAGTACTTC
TRBV27	TRBJ2-3	.	.	CASSTLGGAISDTQYF	TGTGCCAGCAGTACCTTAGGGGGGGCGATTTCAGATACGCAGTATTTT
TRBV29-1	TRBJ2-4	.	.	CSVEAPVAASSKNIQYF	TGCAGCGTTGAAGCCCCTGTTGCGGCCAGTTCCAAAAACATTCAGTACTTC
TRBV6-6	TRBJ1-1	.	.	CASSSWNTEAFF	TGTGCCAGCAGCTCCTGGAACACTGAAGCTTTCTTT
TRBV11-1	TRBJ2-1	TRBD2	.	CASSSSSGGGWNEQFF	TGTGCCAGCAGCTCCTCCTCGGGGGGGGGATGGAATGAGCAGTTCTTC
TRBV28	TRBJ1-3	TRBD1	.	CASSLGGQVSYTIYF	TGTGCCAGCAGTTTAGGGGGACAGGTTAGCTACACCATATATTTT
TRBV9	TRBJ2-5	TRBD2	.	CASSVGGLAGPQETQYF	TGTGCCAGCAGCGTAGGGGGGCTAGCGGGGCCCCAAGAGACCCAGTACTTC
TRBV28	TRBJ2-1	.	.	CASSLPPNEQFF	TGTGCCAGCAGTTTACCTCCCAATGAGCAGTTCTTC
TRBV13	TRBJ1-2	.	.	CASSRGAGLGGYTF	TGTGCCAGCAGCCGCGGTGCGGGGCTCGGTGGCTACACCTTC
TRBV5-1	TRBJ2-3	TRBD2	.	CASRPRLAGSTDTQYF	TGCGCCAGCAGACCACGACTAGCGGGGTCCACAGATACGCAGTATTTT
TRBV19	TRBJ2-1	.	.	CASGAGMFFGEQFF	.
TRBV13	TRBJ2-3	.	.	CASSLTASTDTQYF	TGTGCCAGCAGCTTAACAGCTAGCACAGATACGCAGTATTTT
TRBV7-2	TRBJ2-3	TRBD2	.	CASSPDVGGSIDTQYF	TGTGCCAGCAGCCCCGACGTGGGCGGGAGTATAGATACGCAGTATTTT
TRBV30	TRBJ2-5	.	.	CAWNTQGPTETQYF	TGTGCCTGGAATACTCAGGGCCCCACCGAGACCCAGTACTTC
TRBV18	TRBJ2-1	.	.	CASSPRGSADNEQFF	TGTGCCAGCTCACCAAGGGGCTCGGCTGACAATGAGCAGTTCTTC
TRBV5-1	TRBJ1-6	.	.	CASSPGGHRPNSPLHF	TGCGCCAGCAGCCCGGGGGGACACAGACCAAATTCACCCCTCCACTTT
TRBV28	TRBJ1-5	TRBD1	few	CASRRQGSNQPQHF	TGTGCCAGCAGGCGACAGGGTAGCAATCAGCCCCAGCATTTT
TRBV7-3	TRBJ2-5	.	.	CASSLTPSGETQYF	TGTGCCAGCAGCTTAACCCCCTCGGGTGAGACCCAGTACTTC
TRBV5-1	TRBJ2-3	TRBD1	.	CASNRDRGTDTQYF	TGCGCCAGCAATAGGGACAGGGGCACAGATACGCAGTATTTT
TRBV21-1	TRBJ2-6	.	.	CASSKGAGYASGANVLTF	TGTGCCAGCAGCAAAGGGGCAGGGTATGCCTCTGGGGCCAACGTCCTGACTTTC
TRBV28	TRBJ2-7	.	few	CASSLLGGYEQYF	TGTGCCAGCAGTTTATTGGGGGGCTACGAGCAGTACTTC
TRBV30	TRBJ2-3	TRBD2	.	CAWTSGTDTQYF	TGTGCCTGGACTAGCGGGACAGATACGCAGTATTTT
TRBV19	TRBJ1-1	.	.	CASSKGVNTEAFF	TGTGCCAGTAGTAAAGGGGTGAACACTGAAGCTTTCTTT
TRBV28	TRBJ1-3	.	.	CASSFGGSGNTIYF	TGTGCCAGCAGTTTTGGCGGATCTGGAAACACCATATATTTT
TRBV28	TRBJ2-2	.	.	CASSLRGYMTGELFF	TGTGCCAGCAGTTTGAGAGGGTATATGACCGGGGAGCTGTTTTTT
TRBV18	TRBJ2-7	TRBD2	.	CASSPSSGQAGEQYF	TGTGCCAGCTCACCCTCTAGCGGGCAGGCGGGAGAGCAGTACTTC
TRBV19	TRBJ2-7	.	once	CASSTGYTYEQYF	TGTGCCAGTAGTACAGGTTACACCTACGAGCAGTACTTC